The present T cell receptor beta chain was sequenced within a study of T cells in tuberculosis. In the study overall: Sequenced TCRs come from CD1B-GMM tetramer-binding T cells. Within 7 days of starting treatment, or before, PBMC were stored.

Regarding this clone: Its antigen is unidentified.

Points from the study as a whole: Active tuberculosis TCR-alpha repertoires lay closer to GMM-specific TCRs than IGRA-negative controls, suggesting clonal expansion.

Sequencing was performed with immunoSEQ multiplex PCR; in TCRdb, only in-frame clones are kept and a portion is missing. The profile shows 30,000 to 40,000 clones, less than 95% of them singletons. As for time point: new active TB diagnosis, blood taken before or within 7 days of starting treatment. This receptor was obtained from an adult with tuberculosis. The starting material was PBMCs, obtained at tuberculosis diagnosis.

As DNA, the CDR3 is TGTGCCAGCAGTTCTCTTGGGGCAGGGGGCGGCGGCTACACCTTC. Translating it yields CASSSLGAGGGGYTF. The rearrangement joins TRBV27 to TRBJ1-2; 8 bases are shared with TRBD1. CDR1 and CDR2 (germline): MNHEY, SMNVEV (reference sequence). The CDR3 is 15 amino acids. V was clipped by 4 bases and J by 8 bases; unmatched bases: 12.